These T cell receptor beta chains were read from a single sample in a study of T-cell reconstitution after alpha-beta-depleted transplantation in children. TCRdb ran MiXCR on the PCR reads and lists one entry per CDR3 protein. This repertoire shows some 180,000 distinct CDR3 sequences, roughly 6.6% found once; its top ten account for 5.5% to 6.5%. The source material was PBMCs, sampled before TCRalphabeta/CD19-depleted stem cell transplant. Receptors were obtained from a boy between 2 and 10 years old with acute lymphoblastic leukemia, due to receive a stem cell transplant. Both conserved end residues are part of each CDR3. Each record gives: clone size, J gene, V gene, D gene, CDR3 DNA, CDR3 protein. A D gene is named only where the DNA matches it firmly. Some rows mark clone size as missing; the rest say once, few, many or name a class of expanded clone.

clone size: NA; J gene: TRBJ1-3; V gene: TRBV20-1; D gene: TRBD1; CDR3 DNA: TGCAGTGCTACTAGCCCGGGACAGGGGAGTAGAACCATATATTTT; CDR3 protein: CSATSPGQGSRTIYF
clone size: few; J gene: TRBJ1-6; V gene: TRBV5-1; D gene: TRBD1; CDR3 DNA: TGCGCCAGCAGCGACGTTACGGGACAGGGGAATTCCTATAATTCACCCCTCCACTTT; CDR3 protein: CASSDVTGQGNSYNSPLHF
clone size: many; J gene: TRBJ2-7; V gene: TRBV6-1; D gene: NA; CDR3 DNA: TGTGCCACGCTGGACAGCGGAGCCTACGAGCAGTACTTC; CDR3 protein: CATLDSGAYEQYF
clone size: many; J gene: TRBJ1-5; V gene: TRBV7-9; D gene: NA; CDR3 DNA: TGTGCCAGCAGCCAAGGGGCCGGGCCCCAGCATTTT; CDR3 protein: CASSQGAGPQHF
clone size: once; J gene: TRBJ2-1; V gene: TRBV4-2; D gene: TRBD2; CDR3 DNA: TGTGCCAGCAGCCAAGTTGGAACTAGCGGGAGTCTCTATGAGCAGTTCTTC; CDR3 protein: CASSQVGTSGSLYEQFF
clone size: many; J gene: TRBJ2-3; V gene: TRBV7-2; D gene: NA; CDR3 DNA: TGTGCCATCCGCTTAGTGGCAGATACGCAGTATTTT; CDR3 protein: CAIRLVADTQYF
clone size: many; J gene: TRBJ1-5; V gene: TRBV5-1; D gene: TRBD1; CDR3 DNA: TGCGCCAGCAGCTTGGAGGGACAGATAAATCAGCCCCAGCATTTT; CDR3 protein: CASSLEGQINQPQHF
clone size: many; J gene: TRBJ2-7; V gene: TRBV29-1; D gene: NA; CDR3 DNA: TGCAGCGTGCGGGGCGGAATAACCTACGAGCAGTACTTC; CDR3 protein: CSVRGGITYEQYF
clone size: many; J gene: TRBJ1-1; V gene: TRBV29-1; D gene: NA; CDR3 DNA: TGCAGCGCCCTCGTACGGAACACTGAAGCTTTCTTT; CDR3 protein: CSALVRNTEAFF
clone size: NA; J gene: TRBJ1-5; V gene: TRBV28; D gene: TRBD1; CDR3 DNA: TGTGCCAGCAGCGTCGGAGGGGGCTGGCGTCAGCCCCAGCATTTT; CDR3 protein: CASSVGGGWRQPQHF
clone size: many; J gene: TRBJ2-1; V gene: TRBV5-1; D gene: TRBD2; CDR3 DNA: TGCGCCAGCAGCCCGCTAGCGGGGGGGCGATATGAGCAGTTCTTC; CDR3 protein: CASSPLAGGRYEQFF
clone size: many; J gene: TRBJ2-7; V gene: TRBV7-9; D gene: TRBD2; CDR3 DNA: TGTGCCAGCAGCTTAGGTTCTAGCGGGACGTACTACGAGCAGTACTTC; CDR3 protein: CASSLGSSGTYYEQYF
clone size: NA; J gene: TRBJ1-1; V gene: TRBV6-2/TRBV6-3; D gene: NA; CDR3 DNA: TGTGCCAGCAGTTTCCCAGGGAGGGCTGAAGCTTTCTTT; CDR3 protein: CASSFPGRAEAFF
clone size: many; J gene: TRBJ2-1; V gene: TRBV28; D gene: NA; CDR3 DNA: TGTGCCAGCAGGGAGGGGCGGACAGAGCAGTTCTTC; CDR3 protein: CASREGRTEQFF
clone size: many; J gene: TRBJ1-4; V gene: TRBV28; D gene: TRBD1; CDR3 DNA: TGTGCCAGCAGGACAGGGGGAAATGAAAAACTGTTTTTT; CDR3 protein: CASRTGGNEKLFF
clone size: many; J gene: TRBJ2-1; V gene: TRBV13; D gene: NA; CDR3 DNA: TGTGCCAGCAGCCTAAGCGGGCCCGAGCAGTTCTTC; CDR3 protein: CASSLSGPEQFF
clone size: many; J gene: TRBJ2-6; V gene: TRBV7-8; D gene: NA; CDR3 DNA: TGTGCCAGCAGCAGCTACGTGGCTCTGGCTGGGGCCAACGTCCTGACTTTC; CDR3 protein: CASSSYVALAGANVLTF
clone size: few; J gene: TRBJ2-4; V gene: TRBV5-6; D gene: TRBD1; CDR3 DNA: TGTGCCAGCAGCTTGGTCCGACAGGGTCTAAACATTCAGTACTTC; CDR3 protein: CASSLVRQGLNIQYF
clone size: many; J gene: TRBJ2-5; V gene: TRBV24-1; D gene: TRBD2; CDR3 DNA: TGTGCCACCAGTGTGGTCGGGAGGGCCGGCGAGACCCAGTACTTC; CDR3 protein: CATSVVGRAGETQYF
clone size: many; J gene: TRBJ2-2; V gene: TRBV5-1; D gene: TRBD2; CDR3 DNA: TGCGCCAGCAGGAGGCTAGCGGGGGAGAACACCGGGGAGCTGTTTTTT; CDR3 protein: CASRRLAGENTGELFF
clone size: few; J gene: TRBJ1-2; V gene: TRBV12-3/TRBV12-4; D gene: NA; CDR3 DNA: TGTGCCAGCAGTTTAAAGGAAAACTATGGCTACACCTTC; CDR3 protein: CASSLKENYGYTF
clone size: NA; J gene: TRBJ2-1; V gene: TRBV12-3/TRBV12-4; D gene: NA; CDR3 DNA: TGTGCCACCCCGACGGCGGGCTGGCTCTACAATGAGCAGTTCTTC; CDR3 protein: CATPTAGWLYNEQFF
clone size: many; J gene: TRBJ2-1; V gene: TRBV6-5; D gene: NA; CDR3 DNA: TGTGCCAGCAGTTACGTAAAACGCGCCCATGAGCAGTTCTTC; CDR3 protein: CASSYVKRAHEQFF
clone size: NA; J gene: TRBJ1-5; V gene: TRBV20-1; D gene: NA; CDR3 DNA: TGCAGTGCTAGTGATTTCAGGGCTGTAGGACAGCCCCAGCATTTT; CDR3 protein: CSASDFRAVGQPQHF